These T cell receptor beta chains were read from a single sample in a study of shared clonotypes between healthy human individuals. The repertoire was sequenced with immunoSEQ multiplex PCR; TCRdb's copy has only in-frame clones and lacks some. The data hold approximately 1.5 million clones, with about 98% observed a single time. Source material: naive CD4+ T cells sorted from blood. These receptors were obtained from a man in his thirties or forties in good health. The CDR3 runs from the conserved cysteine through the conserved F or W. The D gene is left open where the match is weak. Not all rows give a size; the values are once, few, many and, for expanded clones, a class.

cdr3_nt cdr3_aa d_call j_call cdr3_length clone_size v_call
TGTGCCTGGAGTGTAGGCCTGGCCCAGTACTTC CAWSVGLAQYF NA TRBJ2-7 11 NA TRBV30
TGCGCCAGAAGAACAGGGGGCGGGAGGACTGAAGAGACCCAGTACTTC CARRTGGGRTEETQYF NA TRBJ2-5 16 NA TRBV10-1
TGTGCCAGCAGTCCGGACACGGGAATAAAGACCCAGTACTTC CASSPDTGIKTQYF NA TRBJ2-5 14 NA TRBV27
TGTGCCAGCAGTTTCGCGGCGGAGGATACGCAGTATTTT CASSFAAEDTQYF NA TRBJ2-3 13 NA TRBV28
TGTGCCAGCAGCTTGGACGCGTATGGCTACACCTTC CASSLDAYGYTF NA TRBJ1-2 12 NA TRBV5-4
TGTGCCAGCTCACCACAGGGTGGGAACACTGAAGCTTTCTTT CASSPQGGNTEAFF NA TRBJ1-1 14 NA TRBV18
TGTGCCAGCAGCTTTACTAGCGCATACAATGAGCAGTTCTTC CASSFTSAYNEQFF TRBD2 TRBJ2-1 14 NA TRBV11-3
TGCGCCAGCAGTCCGACAGGGTCGTTCGGGACCCAGTACTTC CASSPTGSFGTQYF TRBD1 TRBJ2-5 14 NA TRBV10-2
TGTGCCAGCAGCAGGACTAGCGGGAGCTACGAGCAGTACTTC CASSRTSGSYEQYF TRBD2 TRBJ2-7 14 NA TRBV28
TGCGCCAGCAGCTTGGGGGCCCAAGAGACCCAGTACTTC CASSLGAQETQYF NA TRBJ2-5 13 NA TRBV5-1
TGCGCCAGCTGGGGATGGGCGGGACTGTACAATGAGCAGTTCTTC CASWGWAGLYNEQFF NA TRBJ2-1 15 NA TRBV23-1
TGTGCCAGCAGTCAGACTAGCGGGATGATTTACAATGAGCAGTTCTTC CASSQTSGMIYNEQFF TRBD2 TRBJ2-1 16 NA TRBV6-4
TGTGCCAGCAGCTTGGTATCCGCGGATGGCTACACCTTC CASSLVSADGYTF NA TRBJ1-2 13 NA TRBV5-4
TGTGCCAGCAGCTTCTCCGGGACCATTTACTACGAGCAGTACTTC CASSFSGTIYYEQYF NA TRBJ2-7 15 NA TRBV5-6
TGTGCCAGCAGCTTGGAGCGGGAGAGGGGCAATGAGCAGTTCTTC CASSLERERGNEQFF TRBD2 TRBJ2-1 15 NA TRBV7-2
TGTGCCAGCAGTCCGGACAGTTTTTCCTACGAGCAGTACTTC CASSPDSFSYEQYF NA TRBJ2-7 14 NA TRBV27
TGTGCCAGCAGGTGGGGTCAAGAGACCCAGTACTTC CASRWGQETQYF NA TRBJ2-5 12 NA TRBV25-1
TGTGCCAGTAGTCCAGGGCGACTCTACGAGCAGTACTTC CASSPGRLYEQYF NA TRBJ2-7 13 NA TRBV19
TGTGCCAGCAGCCAGACCCCCAGCTCTGGAAACACCATATATTTT CASSQTPSSGNTIYF NA TRBJ1-3 15 NA TRBV5-4
TGTGCCAGCTCACCAGGGGGTCCACCTGGTTTCGGTGAGCAGTTCTTC CASSPGGPPGFGEQFF NA TRBJ2-1 16 NA TRBV18
TGTGCCACCGGGACAGGGGCCTACGAGCAGTACTTC CATGTGAYEQYF TRBD1 TRBJ2-7 12 NA TRBV28
TGTGCCAGTAGAAAGACCGGGACCTTACCAAATCAGCCCCAGCATTTT CASRKTGTLPNQPQHF NA TRBJ1-5 16 NA TRBV19
TGTGCCAGCAGCGCGGACCTCTATGGCTACACCTTC CASSADLYGYTF NA TRBJ1-2 12 NA TRBV7-8
TGTGCCAGCAGACCGGGACAGGACTATGGCTACACCTTC CASRPGQDYGYTF TRBD1 TRBJ1-2 13 NA TRBV28
TGTGCCAGCAGGGTGGACAGGGACGCCTACGAGCAGTACTTC CASRVDRDAYEQYF TRBD1 TRBJ2-7 14 NA TRBV6-5
TGTGCCAGCAGCTTAGCACTGACTAATGAGCAGTTCTTC CASSLALTNEQFF NA TRBJ2-1 13 once TRBV11-3
TGCGCCAGCAGCTTGGGAGGCAAACCCACCGGGGAGCTGTTTTTT CASSLGGKPTGELFF NA TRBJ2-2 15 NA TRBV5-1
TGTGCCAGCAAGGGACAGGGAGGCGGCACTGAAGCTTTCTTT CASKGQGGGTEAFF TRBD1 TRBJ1-1 14 NA TRBV6-4
TGTGCCAGCTCACCTCTCTTGGGGGAAGAAAAACTGTTTTTT CASSPLLGEEKLFF NA TRBJ1-4 14 NA TRBV18
TGTGCCACCAGCAGAGATTCCTTACCCGGAGACTATGGCTACACCTTC CATSRDSLPGDYGYTF NA TRBJ1-2 16 NA TRBV15
TGTGCCAGCAGAAACGGAGGCCAAAACTATGGCTACACCTTC CASRNGGQNYGYTF NA TRBJ1-2 14 NA TRBV28
TGTGCCAGCAGCGTTGCGGGAGCATCCACCGGGGAGCTGTTTTTT CASSVAGASTGELFF TRBD2 TRBJ2-2 15 NA TRBV9
TGCGCCAGCAGCTTGGAAGGCGAGCAGTACTTC CASSLEGEQYF NA TRBJ2-7 11 NA TRBV5-1
TGTGCCAGTAGTTTTTCCGGGACTAGCGGATTTGATGAGCAGTTCTTC CASSFSGTSGFDEQFF TRBD2 TRBJ2-1 16 NA TRBV19
TGTGCCAGCACCAGTCAGAGCTCCTACGAGCAGTACTTC CASTSQSSYEQYF NA TRBJ2-7 13 NA TRBV2
TGTGCCAGCAGTTACTCGGGACGGAATGAGCAGTTCTTC CASSYSGRNEQFF NA TRBJ2-1 13 NA TRBV6-5
TGTGCCAGCACCCTACAGGGCGCCTACAATGAGCAGTTCTTC CASTLQGAYNEQFF NA TRBJ2-1 14 NA TRBV6-6
TGTGCCAGCAGTTCAGTGGGACTCCCGGACACTGAAGCTTTCTTT CASSSVGLPDTEAFF NA TRBJ1-1 15 NA TRBV28
TGTGCCAGCAGCTGGTTTCGGAGAGGCTACACCTTC CASSWFRRGYTF NA TRBJ1-2 12 NA TRBV28
TGTGCCAGCAGCAGTTTCCGTTACCGGGAGGGCCGGGATGAGCAGTTCTTC CASSSFRYREGRDEQFF TRBD2 TRBJ2-1 17 NA TRBV28
TGTGCCAGCAGGGGGAAGGGACTAGCGGGAGTCAATGAGCAGTTCTTC CASRGKGLAGVNEQFF TRBD2 TRBJ2-1 16 NA TRBV28
TGTGCCAGCTGTCCTAGCGGGACCTACGAGCAGTACTTC CASCPSGTYEQYF TRBD2 TRBJ2-7 13 NA TRBV25-1
TGCGCCAGCAGCCAACGGACAGGGGAGGAGCAGTACTTC CASSQRTGEEQYF TRBD1 TRBJ2-7 13 NA TRBV4-3
TGCGCCAGCAGCTTAGTTGGACAGAGCTACTCTCCGGGGGGGACCCAGTACTTC CASSLVGQSYSPGGTQYF NA TRBJ2-5 18 NA TRBV5-1
TGTGCCAGCAGCCTCGACAGCTCCTACGAGCAGTACTTC CASSLDSSYEQYF NA TRBJ2-7 13 NA TRBV11-3
TGTGCCAGCAGCAGAGACAGGGGATATGGGTTTAACGAGCAGTACTTC CASSRDRGYGFNEQYF TRBD1 TRBJ2-7 16 NA TRBV5-6
TGTGCCATCAGTGAGTCGACTAGCATCTACTACAATGAGCAGTTCTTC CAISESTSIYYNEQFF TRBD2 TRBJ2-1 16 NA TRBV10-3
TGCGCCAGCACCCCCAGCGGGCTTAGCACAGATACGCAGTATTTT CASTPSGLSTDTQYF NA TRBJ2-3 15 NA TRBV5-1
TGTGCCAGCAGCCCCCCGGGGTGGAAGCAGTTCTTC CASSPPGWKQFF NA TRBJ2-1 12 NA TRBV7-9